This T cell receptor beta chain was captured by sequencing in a study of blood T cell repertoires in COVID-19. In the authors' workflow: Estimation of nucleated cell counts relied on the amplification of reference gene primers. This table comes from immunoSEQ multiplex PCR, and its TCRdb copy is limited to in-frame clones, with some not included. Clone size and the V and J calls come from that table; the DNA yielded D and trimming. The sample yields 150,000 to 200,000 clones, roughly 80% seen once. The study recruited people aged roughly 18 to 95 years across approximately 25 US areas. This clone is labeled as medium-sized. From germline, CDR1 is SGHDN and CDR2 FVKESK. Deletions cut 5 bases from V and 2 bases from J, with 12 bases between. The CDR3 is 15 residues long.

This receptor was identified in a man aged 50 or older who had recovered from COVID-19. The chain combines TRBV14 with TRBJ1-4; the D gene is possibly TRBD1 (5 bases). The sequencing input was PBMCs or T cells enriched from blood (not recorded which). The CDR3 DNA reads TGTGCCAGCAGCACGCCGGGGGGTACTAATGAAAAACTGTTTTTT. This gives the protein CASSTPGGTNEKLFF.